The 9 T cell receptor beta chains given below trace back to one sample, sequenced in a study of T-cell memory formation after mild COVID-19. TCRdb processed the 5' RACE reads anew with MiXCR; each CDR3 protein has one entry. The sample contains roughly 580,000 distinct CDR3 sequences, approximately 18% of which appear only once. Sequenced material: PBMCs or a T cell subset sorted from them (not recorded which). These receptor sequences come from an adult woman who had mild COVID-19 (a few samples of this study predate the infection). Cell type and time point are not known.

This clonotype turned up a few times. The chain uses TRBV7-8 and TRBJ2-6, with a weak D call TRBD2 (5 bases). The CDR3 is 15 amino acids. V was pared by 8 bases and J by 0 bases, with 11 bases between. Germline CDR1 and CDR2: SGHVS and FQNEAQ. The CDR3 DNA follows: TGTGCCAGCTGTAACGGGATCTCTGGGGCCAACGTCCTGACTTTC. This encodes CASCNGISGANVLTF.

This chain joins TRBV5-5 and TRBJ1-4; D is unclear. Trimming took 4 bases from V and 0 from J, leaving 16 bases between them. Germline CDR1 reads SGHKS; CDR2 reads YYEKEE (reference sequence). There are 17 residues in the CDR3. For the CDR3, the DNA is TGTGCCAGCAGCCCGACTCTTTCACGAGCAACTAATGAAAAACTGTTTTTT. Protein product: CASSPTLSRATNEKLFF.

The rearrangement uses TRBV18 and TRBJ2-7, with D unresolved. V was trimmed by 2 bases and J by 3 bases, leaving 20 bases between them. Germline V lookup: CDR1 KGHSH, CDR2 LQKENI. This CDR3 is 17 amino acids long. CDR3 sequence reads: CASSPLPRSPEIYEQYF. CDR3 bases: TGTGCCAGCTCACCATTACCGCGGAGCCCAGAAATCTACGAGCAGTACTTC.

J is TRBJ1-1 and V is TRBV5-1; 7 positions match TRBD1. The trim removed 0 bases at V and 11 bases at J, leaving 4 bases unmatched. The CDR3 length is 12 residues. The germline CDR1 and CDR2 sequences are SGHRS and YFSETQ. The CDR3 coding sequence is TGCGCCAGCAGCTTGGAGCAGGGGGGGGCTTTCTTT. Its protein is CASSLEQGGAFF.

CDR3 bases: TGTGCCAGCAGTTTAGGGACAGGGAATGGGGATGGCTACACCTTC. The encoded protein is CASSLGTGNGDGYTF. The gene calls are TRBV27 and TRBJ1-2; 9 bases are shared with TRBD1. V lost 2 bases and J lost 6; bases outside the gene matches: 7. This CDR3 comprises 15 residues. In germline, CDR1 is MNHEY, CDR2 SMNVEV (reference sequence).

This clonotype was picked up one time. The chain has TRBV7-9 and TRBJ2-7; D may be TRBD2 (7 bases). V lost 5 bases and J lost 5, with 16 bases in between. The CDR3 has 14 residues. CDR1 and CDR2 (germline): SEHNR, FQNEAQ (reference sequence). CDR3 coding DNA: TGTGCCAGCAGCCTCGTTGGGGGGGCAAACGAGCAGTACTTC. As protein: CASSLVGGANEQYF.

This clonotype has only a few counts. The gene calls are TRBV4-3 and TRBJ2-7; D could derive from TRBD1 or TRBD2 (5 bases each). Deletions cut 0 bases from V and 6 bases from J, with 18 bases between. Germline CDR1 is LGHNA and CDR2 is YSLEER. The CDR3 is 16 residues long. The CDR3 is CASSQDLGEGASEQYF. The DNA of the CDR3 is TGCGCCAGCAGCCAAGATCTGGGAGAAGGGGCGAGCGAGCAGTACTTC.

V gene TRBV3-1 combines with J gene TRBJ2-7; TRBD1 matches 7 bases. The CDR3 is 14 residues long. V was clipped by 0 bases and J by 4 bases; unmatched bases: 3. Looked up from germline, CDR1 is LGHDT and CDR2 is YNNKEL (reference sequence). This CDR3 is CASSQDDREYEQYF. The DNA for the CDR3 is TGTGCCAGCAGCCAAGATGACAGGGAGTACGAGCAGTACTTC.

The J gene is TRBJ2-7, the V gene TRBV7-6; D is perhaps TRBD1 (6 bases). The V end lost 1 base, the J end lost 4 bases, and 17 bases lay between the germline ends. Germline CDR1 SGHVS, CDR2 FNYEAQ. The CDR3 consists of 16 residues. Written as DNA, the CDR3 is TGTGCCAGCAGCTTAGGGTTCAGGGGTGGTAATTACGAGCAGTACTTC. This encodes CASSLGFRGGNYEQYF.